Reported below is one T cell receptor (beta chain). This clonotype was observed a handful of times. What this receptor recognizes is not known. Per-nucleotide qualities are absent, and no much larger clonotype sits a single base away. Paired alpha-beta TCRs of CD8+ T cells were analyzed using an expanded emulsion RT-PCR method with primers for all TCR V genes. Before emulsion RT-PCR, CD8+ T cells were isolated using a CD8 positive selection kit and then incubated overnight in around 9.6 IU/mL IL-2. The method behind the library was emulsion pairing. A second nested PCR with blocking oligos suppressed unpaired genes, then a third nested PCR added Illumina adaptors and barcodes. Between roughly 5,000 and 280,000 T cells, along with C-region, Stepout and V-region primers, were included in each emulsion RT-PCR master mix. Emulsions were generated with the Micellula Emulsion and Purification Kit, and RT-PCR used Qiagen OneStep RT-PCR reagents. Pooled libraries were sequenced on an Illumina MiSeq with paired-end 2 x 250 reads. The authors' pipeline ran thus. In Galaxy, read pairs were joined and then clipped at the engineered overlap into separate alpha and beta files, and any unclipped reads were discarded. Alpha-beta pairs were assigned using CompleteTCR, a MiTCR-based pipeline in which chains sharing read cluster identifiers are linked by an R script. TCR sequences that were observed only once, about 1-3.3% of the total, were removed as potential sequencing errors. TCRdb cleaned the public reads at Q25 with fastp, built clones with MiXCR and kept in-frame beta chains. CDR3 protein duplicates are merged, each entry listing the most common genes and DNA. The V and J calls here are based on TCRdb, not the publication. The sample data list approximately 40,000 distinct CDR3 sequences, and 45% of these were observed just once. Around 59% of the sample is in the top ten clones.

Its CDR3 holds 11 amino acids, cysteine through phenylalanine. Kept here is only the CDR3 DNA, which spans 33 bases and is read in frame from base 1. The germline V gene (reference sequence) sets CDR1 to DFQATT and CDR2 to SNEGSKA. The source of the sample is a study of T cell repertoires in breast cancer (dated by TCRdb to about 2016). Study-wide context: Tumors, lymph nodes and peripheral blood lymphocytes from breast cancer patients were profiled in the study, along with peripheral blood from healthy control donors. ER+/PR+ status was present in the majority of the 20 to 25 patient tumors that were analyzed for shared TCRs. Controls included nine healthy donors of an age range similar to the patients. On average, sequencing produced around 490,000 sequences per sample, which came to 9.5 to 10 reads per input cell. Because breast cancer has a low mutational burden and common mutations are rare, the study reasoned that TCRs shared between breast cancer patients would target shared antigens. Tumors and tumor-involved lymph nodes were minced, digested with Liberase and DNase, and then passed through 70-um and 40-um filters. Tumor-free lymph nodes were processed with no enzymatic digestion, and blood samples were separated using Ficoll.

What the research found in general, with its limitations: Discarding singleton TCRs and sampling only part of each tumor may have missed genuine antitumor clones. Compared with tumor-free nodes, tumor-involved sentinel lymph nodes shared about fourfold more TCRs with matched tumor repertoires (around 8% versus 2.1%). Shared TCRs were encoded by various nucleotide sequences, which suggests selection and expansion based on antigen. Because transcript abundance and primer differences skewed clone recovery, emulsion RT-PCR was regarded as qualitative rather than quantitative. TRBV7 predominated among shared TCRs, which may reflect tumor recognition or a mispriming bias from eight TRBV7 primers. Possible tumor specificity was suggested for 20 or so TCR pairs that were shared across seven or more patient tumors yet rarely found in control blood.

The sequence derives from a pool of human donors with breast cancer or a healthy control (not recorded which). Sequenced material: CD8+ T cells. This chain joins TRBV20-1 to TRBJ2-1; 7 bases in between match TRBD2. The CDR3 protein sequence reads: CSSQRGNEQFF. DNA sequence: TGCAGCTCACAGCGGGGCAATGAGCAGTTCTTC.